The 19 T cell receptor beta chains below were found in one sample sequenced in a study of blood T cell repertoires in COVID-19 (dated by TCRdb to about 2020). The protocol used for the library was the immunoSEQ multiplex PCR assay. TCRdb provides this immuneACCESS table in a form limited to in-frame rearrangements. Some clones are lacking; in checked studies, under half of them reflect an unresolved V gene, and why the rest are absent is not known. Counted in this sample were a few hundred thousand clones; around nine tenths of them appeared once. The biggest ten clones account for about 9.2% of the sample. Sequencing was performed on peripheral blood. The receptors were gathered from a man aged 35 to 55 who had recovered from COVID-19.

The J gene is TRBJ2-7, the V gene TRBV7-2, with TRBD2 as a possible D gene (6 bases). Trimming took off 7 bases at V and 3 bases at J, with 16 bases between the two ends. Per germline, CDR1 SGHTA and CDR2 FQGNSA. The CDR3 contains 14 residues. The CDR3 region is CASTQRRGSYEQYF. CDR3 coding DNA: TGTGCCAGCACCCAAAGGAGGGGTAGCTACGAGCAGTACTTC.

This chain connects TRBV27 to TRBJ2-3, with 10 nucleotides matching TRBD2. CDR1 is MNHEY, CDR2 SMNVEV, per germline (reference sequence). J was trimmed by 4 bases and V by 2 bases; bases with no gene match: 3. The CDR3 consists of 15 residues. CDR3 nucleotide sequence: TGTGCCAGCAGTTTACTAGCGGGAGTCGCAGATACGCAGTATTTT. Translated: CASSLLAGVADTQYF.

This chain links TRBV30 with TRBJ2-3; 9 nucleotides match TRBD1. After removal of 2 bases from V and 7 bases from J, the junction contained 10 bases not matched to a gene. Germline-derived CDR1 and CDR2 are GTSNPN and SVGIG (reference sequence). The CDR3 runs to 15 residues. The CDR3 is CAWSLGQGIQYTQYF. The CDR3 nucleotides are TGTGCCTGGAGTCTGGGACAGGGAATTCAATATACGCAGTATTTT.

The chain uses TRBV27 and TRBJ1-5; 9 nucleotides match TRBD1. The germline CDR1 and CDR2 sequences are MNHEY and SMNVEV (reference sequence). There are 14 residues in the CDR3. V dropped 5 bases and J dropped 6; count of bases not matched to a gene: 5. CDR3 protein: CASSDRGSGQPQHF. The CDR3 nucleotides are TGTGCCAGCAGTGACAGGGGGTCGGGTCAGCCCCAGCATTTT.

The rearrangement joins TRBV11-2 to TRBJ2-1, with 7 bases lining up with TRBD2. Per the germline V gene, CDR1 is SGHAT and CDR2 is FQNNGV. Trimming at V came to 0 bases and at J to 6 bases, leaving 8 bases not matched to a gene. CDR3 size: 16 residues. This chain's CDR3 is CASSLDEPSGGNEQFF. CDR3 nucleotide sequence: TGTGCCAGCAGCTTAGATGAGCCTAGCGGCGGCAATGAGCAGTTCTTC. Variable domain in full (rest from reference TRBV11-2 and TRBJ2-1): EAGVAQSPRYKIIEKRQSVAFWCNPISGHATLYWYQQILGQGPKLLIQFQNNGVVDDSQLPKDRFSAERLKGVDSTLKIQPAKLEDSAVYLCASSLDEPSGGNEQFFGPGTRLTVL.

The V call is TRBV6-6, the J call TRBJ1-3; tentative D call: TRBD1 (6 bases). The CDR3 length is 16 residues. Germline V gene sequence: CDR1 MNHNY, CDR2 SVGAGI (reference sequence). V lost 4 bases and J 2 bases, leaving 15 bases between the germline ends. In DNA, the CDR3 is TGTGCCAGCAGTTCCCTAACAGGGTCGCCTGGAAACACCATATATTTT. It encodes CASSSLTGSPGNTIYF.

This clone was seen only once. The CDR3 reads CASSRRGKPYEQYF. The CDR3 bases are TGTGCCAGCAGCCGCCGGGGGAAGCCCTACGAGCAGTACTTC. The chain carries TRBV7-2 and TRBJ2-7; the D gene is possibly TRBD2 (6 bases). Germline CDR1 reads SGHTA; CDR2 reads FQGNSA. V was shortened by 5 bases and J by 2 bases, with 13 bases between the two germline ends. This CDR3 contains 14 residues.

CDR3 DNA: TGTGCCAGCAGTCGGAGCTCTGGAAACACCATATATTTT. Its translation is CASSRSSGNTIYF. The rearrangement uses TRBV2 and TRBJ1-3, with D unresolved. Germline V lookup: CDR1 SNHLY, CDR2 FYNNEI. This CDR3 region has 13 residues. Trimming left V 5 bases short and J 0 bases short, with 5 bases between.

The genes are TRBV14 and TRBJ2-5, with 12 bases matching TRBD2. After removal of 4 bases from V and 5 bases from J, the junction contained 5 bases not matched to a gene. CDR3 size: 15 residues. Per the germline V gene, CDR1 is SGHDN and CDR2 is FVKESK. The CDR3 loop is CASSPGLAGRETQYF. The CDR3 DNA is TGTGCCAGCAGCCCAGGACTAGCGGGACGGGAGACCCAGTACTTC.

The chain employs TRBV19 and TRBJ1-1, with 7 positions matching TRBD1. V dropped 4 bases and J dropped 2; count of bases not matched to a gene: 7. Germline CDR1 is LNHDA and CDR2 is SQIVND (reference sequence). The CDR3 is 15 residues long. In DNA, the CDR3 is TGTGCCAGTAGTACCAACCGGGACAGCAACACTGAAGCTTTCTTT. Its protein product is CASSTNRDSNTEAFF.

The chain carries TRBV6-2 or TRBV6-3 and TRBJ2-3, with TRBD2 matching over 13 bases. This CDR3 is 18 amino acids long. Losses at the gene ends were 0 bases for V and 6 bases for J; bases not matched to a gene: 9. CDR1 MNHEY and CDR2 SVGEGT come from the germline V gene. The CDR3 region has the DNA TGTGCCAGCAGTTACTCGACGACTAGCGGGAGGCTGCGGGATACGCAGTATTTT. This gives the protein CASSYSTTSGRLRDTQYF.

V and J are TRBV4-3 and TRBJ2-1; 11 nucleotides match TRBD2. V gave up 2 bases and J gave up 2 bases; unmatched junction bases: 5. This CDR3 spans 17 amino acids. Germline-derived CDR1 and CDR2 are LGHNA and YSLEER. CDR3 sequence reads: CASSQSSGGTPYNEQFF. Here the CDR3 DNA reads TGCGCCAGCAGCCAATCTAGCGGGGGGACTCCCTACAATGAGCAGTTCTTC.

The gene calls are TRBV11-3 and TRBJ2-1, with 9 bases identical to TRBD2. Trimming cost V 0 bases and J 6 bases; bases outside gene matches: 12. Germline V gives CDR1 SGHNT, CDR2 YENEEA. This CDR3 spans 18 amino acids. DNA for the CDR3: TGTGCCAGCAGCTTAGATAGAATGAGCGGGGGGCACACCAATGAGCAGTTCTTC. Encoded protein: CASSLDRMSGGHTNEQFF.

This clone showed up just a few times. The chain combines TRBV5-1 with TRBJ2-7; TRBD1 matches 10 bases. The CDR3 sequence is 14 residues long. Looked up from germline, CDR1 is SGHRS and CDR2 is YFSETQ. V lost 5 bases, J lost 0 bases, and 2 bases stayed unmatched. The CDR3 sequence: CASRGTGASYEQYF. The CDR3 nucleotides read TGCGCCAGCAGGGGGACAGGGGCCTCCTACGAGCAGTACTTC.

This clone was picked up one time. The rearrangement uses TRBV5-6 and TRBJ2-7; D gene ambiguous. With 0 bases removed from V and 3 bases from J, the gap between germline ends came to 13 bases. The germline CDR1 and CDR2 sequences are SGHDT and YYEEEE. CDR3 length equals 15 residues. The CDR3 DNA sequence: TGTGCCAGCAGCTTGGGGTTTAATAGCCGCTACGAGCAGTACTTC. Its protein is CASSLGFNSRYEQYF. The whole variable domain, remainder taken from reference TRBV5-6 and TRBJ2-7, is DAGVTQSPTHLIKTRGQQVTLRCSPKSGHDTVSWYQQALGQGPQFIFQYYEEEERQRGNFPDRFSGHQFPNYSSELNVNALLLGDSALYLCASSLGFNSRYEQYFGPGTRLTVT.

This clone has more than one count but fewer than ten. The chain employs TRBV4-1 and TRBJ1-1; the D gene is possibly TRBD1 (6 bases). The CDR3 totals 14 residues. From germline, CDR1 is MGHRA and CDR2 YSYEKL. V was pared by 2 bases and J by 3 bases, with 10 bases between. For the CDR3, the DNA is TGCGCCAGCAGCCAATTCCAGGGGTACACTGAAGCTTTCTTT. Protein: CASSQFQGYTEAFF.

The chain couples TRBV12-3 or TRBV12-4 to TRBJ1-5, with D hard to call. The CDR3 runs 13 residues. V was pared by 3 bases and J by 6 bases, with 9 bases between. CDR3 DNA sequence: TGTGCCAGCAGTTTCGGCAGAGGTCAGCCCCAGCATTTT. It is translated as CASSFGRGQPQHF.

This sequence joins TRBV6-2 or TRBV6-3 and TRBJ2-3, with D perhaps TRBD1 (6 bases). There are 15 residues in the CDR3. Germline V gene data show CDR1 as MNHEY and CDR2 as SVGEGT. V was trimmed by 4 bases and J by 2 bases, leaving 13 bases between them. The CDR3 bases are TGTGCCAGCAGTTTGTGGACAGTCCACACAGATACGCAGTATTTT. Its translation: CASSLWTVHTDTQYF.

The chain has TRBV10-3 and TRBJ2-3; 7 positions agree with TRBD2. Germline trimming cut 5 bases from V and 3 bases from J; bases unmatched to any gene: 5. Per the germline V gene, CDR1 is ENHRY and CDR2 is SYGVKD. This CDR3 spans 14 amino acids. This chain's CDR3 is CAISQRDYTDTQYF. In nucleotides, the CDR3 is TGTGCCATCAGTCAACGGGACTATACAGATACGCAGTATTTT.